A selection of T cell receptor beta chains follows, all from one sample in a study of T cells in Graves' hyperthyroidism and ophthalmopathy. TCRdb recomputed calls from the multiplex PCR reads with MiXCR, one row per CDR3 protein. Of about half a million distinct CDR3 sequences listed, roughly 22% were seen once; the top ten hold 45% to 50%. Sequencing was carried out using blood. The receptors come from a woman in her seventies with Graves' ophthalmopathy. Both conserved end residues are part of each CDR3. D genes are given only for firm matches. A clone size is listed for some rows: how often the clone was seen (once, few, many), or a class if it is expanded.

d_call: -
j_call: TRBJ1-1
v_call: TRBV2
clone_size: many
cdr3_aa: CATQPDMNTEAFF
cdr3_nt: TGTGCCACCCAACCCGACATGAACACTGAAGCTTTCTTT

d_call: TRBD2
j_call: TRBJ2-2
v_call: TRBV9
clone_size: -
cdr3_aa: CASSAGGGPRTGELFF
cdr3_nt: TGTGCCAGCAGCGCGGGAGGAGGGCCGAGGACCGGGGAGCTGTTTTTT

d_call: TRBD1
j_call: TRBJ1-1
v_call: TRBV2
clone_size: -
cdr3_aa: CASSVSGTGWAEAFF
cdr3_nt: TGTGCCAGCAGTGTTTCCGGGACAGGGTGGGCTGAAGCTTTCTTT

d_call: -
j_call: TRBJ1-3
v_call: TRBV7-2
clone_size: -
cdr3_aa: CASSLQSAGNTIYF
cdr3_nt: TGTGCCAGCAGCTTACAGAGTGCTGGAAACACCATATATTTT

d_call: -
j_call: TRBJ2-2
v_call: TRBV6-5
clone_size: few
cdr3_aa: CASSYMQGSNTGELFF
cdr3_nt: TGTGCCAGCAGTTACATGCAGGGTTCGAACACCGGGGAGCTGTTTTTT

d_call: -
j_call: TRBJ2-7
v_call: TRBV7-2
clone_size: -
cdr3_aa: CASSSVQGDEQYF
cdr3_nt: TGTGCCAGCAGCTCGGTACAGGGCGACGAGCAGTACTTC

d_call: TRBD2
j_call: TRBJ2-2
v_call: TRBV7-2
clone_size: -
cdr3_aa: CASSLEGTSGANTGELFF
cdr3_nt: TGTGCCAGCAGCTTAGAAGGGACTAGCGGGGCGAACACCGGGGAGCTGTTTTTT

d_call: -
j_call: TRBJ2-2
v_call: TRBV20-1
clone_size: -
cdr3_aa: CRRLEELFF
cdr3_nt: TGCAGGAGGTTGGAGGAGCTGTTTTTT

d_call: TRBD2
j_call: TRBJ2-7
v_call: TRBV27
clone_size: -
cdr3_aa: CASRTSGVSYEQYF
cdr3_nt: TGTGCCAGCAGGACTAGCGGAGTCTCCTACGAGCAGTACTTC

d_call: TRBD2
j_call: TRBJ2-1
v_call: TRBV5-1
clone_size: few
cdr3_aa: CASSLTAGGPANEQFF
cdr3_nt: TGCGCCAGCAGCTTAACAGCGGGAGGGCCGGCCAATGAGCAGTTCTTC

d_call: -
j_call: TRBJ2-7
v_call: TRBV9
clone_size: -
cdr3_aa: CASSPRFQGGSHEQYF
cdr3_nt: TGTGCCAGCAGCCCTCGGTTCCAAGGGGGGTCCCACGAGCAGTACTTC

d_call: -
j_call: TRBJ1-1
v_call: TRBV15
clone_size: -
cdr3_aa: CATSRGGGRNTEAFF
cdr3_nt: TGTGCCACCAGCAGGGGGGGGGGCCGGAACACTGAAGCTTTCTTT

d_call: TRBD1
j_call: TRBJ2-3
v_call: TRBV30
clone_size: many
cdr3_aa: CAWEQGAADTQYF
cdr3_nt: TGTGCCTGGGAACAGGGGGCAGCAGATACGCAGTATTTT

d_call: TRBD2
j_call: TRBJ2-7
v_call: TRBV6-1
clone_size: few
cdr3_aa: CASSKPGTSGRSAYEQYF
cdr3_nt: TGTGCCAGCAGTAAACCCGGGACTAGCGGGAGAAGCGCCTACGAGCAGTACTTC

d_call: -
j_call: TRBJ2-1
v_call: TRBV5-1
clone_size: many
cdr3_aa: CASSARVSYNEQFF
cdr3_nt: TGCGCCAGCAGCGCAAGGGTATCCTACAATGAGCAGTTCTTC

d_call: -
j_call: TRBJ1-6
v_call: TRBV6-1
clone_size: -
cdr3_aa: CASSSPDSPLHF
cdr3_nt: TGTGCCAGCAGTTCTCCGGATTCACCCCTCCACTTT

d_call: -
j_call: TRBJ2-7
v_call: TRBV20-1
clone_size: once
cdr3_aa: CSARRTGPTYYEQYF
cdr3_nt: TGCAGTGCTAGACGTACGGGACCTACTTACTACGAGCAGTACTTC

d_call: -
j_call: TRBJ2-1
v_call: TRBV4-2
clone_size: -
cdr3_aa: CASSQDAHNEQFF
cdr3_nt: TGTGCCAGCAGCCAAGATGCCCACAATGAGCAGTTCTTC

d_call: TRBD1
j_call: TRBJ1-2
v_call: TRBV6-1
clone_size: many
cdr3_aa: CASTRQGANYGYTF
cdr3_nt: TGTGCCAGCACCCGACAGGGGGCAAACTATGGCTACACCTTC

d_call: -
j_call: TRBJ2-7
v_call: TRBV30
clone_size: -
cdr3_aa: CAWSLSSGEQYF
cdr3_nt: TGTGCCTGGAGTTTATCTTCGGGCGAGCAGTACTTC

d_call: -
j_call: TRBJ1-5
v_call: TRBV20-1
clone_size: -
cdr3_aa: CSASAAGVSQPRHF
cdr3_nt: TGCAGTGCTAGTGCAGCAGGGGTTAGTCAGCCCCGGCATTTT

d_call: -
j_call: TRBJ1-6
v_call: TRBV2
clone_size: few
cdr3_aa: CASSEAGPAHLDF
cdr3_nt: TGTGCCAGCAGTGAAGCCGGGCCGGCCCATTTGGACTTT

d_call: TRBD2
j_call: TRBJ2-2
v_call: TRBV3-1
clone_size: -
cdr3_aa: CASSDERTSGSTGELFF
cdr3_nt: TGTGCCAGCAGCGACGAACGGACTAGCGGGAGCACCGGGGAGCTGTTTTTT

d_call: -
j_call: TRBJ2-5
v_call: TRBV6-1
clone_size: many
cdr3_aa: CASTQLETQYF
cdr3_nt: TGTGCCAGCACTCAATTGGAGACCCAGTACTTC

d_call: TRBD2
j_call: TRBJ2-1
v_call: TRBV20-1
clone_size: -
cdr3_aa: CSASERTSGRGAEQFF
cdr3_nt: TGCAGTGCTAGCGAACGGACTAGCGGGAGAGGAGCTGAGCAGTTCTTC

d_call: -
j_call: TRBJ2-1
v_call: TRBV9
clone_size: -
cdr3_aa: CASSTHGENYNEQFF
cdr3_nt: TGTGCCAGCAGCACCCATGGGGAGAATTACAATGAGCAGTTCTTC

d_call: -
j_call: TRBJ1-5
v_call: TRBV28
clone_size: -
cdr3_aa: CASRPVGESGNQPQHF
cdr3_nt: TGTGCCAGCAGGCCTGTGGGGGAGAGTGGCAATCAGCCCCAGCATTTT

d_call: -
j_call: TRBJ1-1
v_call: TRBV11-2
clone_size: many
cdr3_aa: CASSLGQTMNTEAFF
cdr3_nt: TGTGCCAGCAGCTTAGGACAGACCATGAACACTGAAGCTTTCTTT

d_call: TRBD2
j_call: TRBJ2-1
v_call: TRBV29-1
clone_size: -
cdr3_aa: CSVNSGGEQFF
cdr3_nt: TGCAGCGTTAACTCGGGGGGTGAGCAGTTCTTC

d_call: -
j_call: TRBJ1-2
v_call: TRBV29-1
clone_size: -
cdr3_aa: CSVVQAFGYTF
cdr3_nt: TGCAGCGTTGTGCAAGCCTTTGGCTACACCTTC

d_call: -
j_call: TRBJ2-5
v_call: TRBV5-6
clone_size: -
cdr3_aa: CASSLGTLEETQYF
cdr3_nt: TGTGCCAGCAGCCTCGGGACGCTGGAAGAGACCCAGTACTTC

d_call: -
j_call: TRBJ1-2
v_call: TRBV29-1
clone_size: few
cdr3_aa: CSVGDLLRGYTF
cdr3_nt: TGCAGCGTTGGGGATCTTCTGCGTGGCTACACCTTC

d_call: -
j_call: TRBJ1-1
v_call: TRBV7-2
clone_size: many
cdr3_aa: CASSLTTGGKGNTEAFF
cdr3_nt: TGTGCCAGCAGCTTGACGACAGGAGGGAAGGGGAACACTGAAGCTTTCTTT

d_call: -
j_call: TRBJ1-6
v_call: TRBV7-2
clone_size: many
cdr3_aa: CASSVRAPANSPLHF
cdr3_nt: TGTGCCAGCAGCGTCCGGGCCCCTGCTAATTCACCCCTCCACTTT

d_call: -
j_call: TRBJ1-6
v_call: TRBV30
clone_size: -
cdr3_aa: CAWETGSPLHF
cdr3_nt: TGTGCCTGGGAAACAGGTTCACCCCTCCACTTT

d_call: -
j_call: TRBJ1-3
v_call: TRBV20-1
clone_size: -
cdr3_aa: CSGLRAGNTIYF
cdr3_nt: TGCAGTGGTTTGAGGGCCGGAAACACCATATATTTT

d_call: -
j_call: TRBJ1-1
v_call: TRBV6-1
clone_size: -
cdr3_aa: CASSTMTGNTEAFF
cdr3_nt: TGTGCCAGCAGTACGATGACAGGCAACACTGAAGCTTTCTTT

d_call: -
j_call: TRBJ1-2
v_call: TRBV5-1
clone_size: -
cdr3_aa: CASSLERGGVYGYTF
cdr3_nt: TGCGCCAGCAGCTTGGAAAGGGGAGGTGTCTATGGCTACACCTTC

d_call: -
j_call: TRBJ1-6
v_call: TRBV6-5
clone_size: -
cdr3_aa: CASSYSGQGNSPLHF
cdr3_nt: TGTGCCAGCAGTTACAGTGGGCAGGGGAATTCACCCCTCCACTTT

d_call: -
j_call: TRBJ2-1
v_call: TRBV12-5
clone_size: few
cdr3_aa: CASGLSSSYNEQFF
cdr3_nt: TGTGCTAGTGGTTTGTCGAGCTCCTACAATGAGCAGTTCTTC

d_call: -
j_call: TRBJ2-5
v_call: TRBV2
clone_size: few
cdr3_aa: CASRDTGWETQYF
cdr3_nt: TGTGCCAGCAGGGATACAGGGTGGGAGACCCAGTACTTC

d_call: TRBD2
j_call: TRBJ2-7
v_call: TRBV11-2
clone_size: many
cdr3_aa: CASSPLAGRIYEQYF
cdr3_nt: TGTGCCAGCAGCCCACTAGCGGGAAGGATATACGAGCAGTACTTC

d_call: TRBD1
j_call: TRBJ2-7
v_call: TRBV10-1
clone_size: many
cdr3_aa: CASSGWTGGYEQYF
cdr3_nt: TGCGCCAGCAGTGGTTGGACAGGGGGCTACGAGCAGTACTTC

d_call: -
j_call: TRBJ1-1
v_call: TRBV18
clone_size: -
cdr3_aa: CASSPLGAVNTEAFF
cdr3_nt: TGTGCCAGCTCACCGCTCGGGGCGGTGAACACTGAAGCTTTCTTT

d_call: TRBD2
j_call: TRBJ2-1
v_call: TRBV6-1
clone_size: many
cdr3_aa: CASSYTPPGLALTDNEQFF
cdr3_nt: TGTGCCAGCAGTTACACCCCCCCGGGACTAGCGCTAACCGACAATGAGCAGTTCTTC

d_call: -
j_call: TRBJ2-1
v_call: TRBV11-3
clone_size: few
cdr3_aa: CASSLTPYNEQFF
cdr3_nt: TGTGCCAGCAGCTTGACCCCCTACAATGAGCAGTTCTTC

d_call: -
j_call: TRBJ2-1
v_call: TRBV20-1
clone_size: -
cdr3_aa: CSAPPGSYNEQFF
cdr3_nt: TGCAGTGCACCTCCTGGTTCCTACAATGAGCAGTTCTTC

d_call: TRBD2
j_call: TRBJ2-7
v_call: TRBV11-2
clone_size: -
cdr3_aa: CASTRSIAGETSYEQYF
cdr3_nt: TGTGCCAGCACCCGTTCTATAGCGGGAGAAACATCCTACGAGCAGTACTTC

d_call: -
j_call: TRBJ1-6
v_call: TRBV28
clone_size: many
cdr3_aa: CASSLRHQGNSPLHF
cdr3_nt: TGTGCCAGCAGTTTACGGCATCAGGGAAATTCACCCCTCCACTTT

d_call: -
j_call: TRBJ2-5
v_call: TRBV6-1
clone_size: few
cdr3_aa: CASSYNSQEETQYF
cdr3_nt: TGTGCCAGCAGCTACAATAGCCAGGAGGAGACCCAGTACTTC

d_call: TRBD1
j_call: TRBJ1-2
v_call: TRBV28
clone_size: -
cdr3_aa: CASSLDRGKRYGYTF
cdr3_nt: TGTGCCAGCAGTCTTGACAGGGGGAAGAGGTATGGCTACACCTTC

d_call: -
j_call: TRBJ1-4
v_call: TRBV9
clone_size: -
cdr3_aa: CASSVDYTVNEKLFF
cdr3_nt: TGTGCCAGCAGCGTAGATTACACGGTGAATGAAAAACTGTTTTTT

d_call: TRBD1
j_call: TRBJ1-4
v_call: TRBV6-1
clone_size: -
cdr3_aa: CASRRDRGHEKLFF
cdr3_nt: TGTGCCAGCAGACGGGACAGGGGGCATGAAAAACTGTTTTTT

d_call: TRBD1
j_call: TRBJ1-5
v_call: TRBV3-1
clone_size: -
cdr3_aa: CASSRRQGSQPQHF
cdr3_nt: TGTGCCAGCAGCCGCCGACAGGGGTCCCAGCCCCAGCATTTT

d_call: TRBD2
j_call: TRBJ2-1
v_call: TRBV15
clone_size: many
cdr3_aa: CATSRGSLAGGPDNEQFF
cdr3_nt: TGTGCCACCAGCAGAGGTTCCCTAGCGGGAGGGCCGGACAATGAGCAGTTCTTC